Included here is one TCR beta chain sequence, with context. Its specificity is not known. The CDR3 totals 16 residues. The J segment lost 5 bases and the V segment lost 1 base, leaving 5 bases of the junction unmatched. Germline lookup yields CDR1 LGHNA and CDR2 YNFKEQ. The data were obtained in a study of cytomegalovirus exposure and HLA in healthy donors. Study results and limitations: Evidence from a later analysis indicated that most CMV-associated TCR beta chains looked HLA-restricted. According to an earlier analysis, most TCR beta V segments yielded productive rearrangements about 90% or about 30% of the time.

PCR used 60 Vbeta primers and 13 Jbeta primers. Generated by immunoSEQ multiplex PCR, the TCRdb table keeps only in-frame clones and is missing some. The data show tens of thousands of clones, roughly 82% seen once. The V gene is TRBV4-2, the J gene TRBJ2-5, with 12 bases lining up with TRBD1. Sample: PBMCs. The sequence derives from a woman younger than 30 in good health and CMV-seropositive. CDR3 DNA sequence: TGTGCCAGCAGCCAAGTTGGGACAGGGGGCGGTGAGACCCAGTACTTC. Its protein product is CASSQVGTGGGETQYF.